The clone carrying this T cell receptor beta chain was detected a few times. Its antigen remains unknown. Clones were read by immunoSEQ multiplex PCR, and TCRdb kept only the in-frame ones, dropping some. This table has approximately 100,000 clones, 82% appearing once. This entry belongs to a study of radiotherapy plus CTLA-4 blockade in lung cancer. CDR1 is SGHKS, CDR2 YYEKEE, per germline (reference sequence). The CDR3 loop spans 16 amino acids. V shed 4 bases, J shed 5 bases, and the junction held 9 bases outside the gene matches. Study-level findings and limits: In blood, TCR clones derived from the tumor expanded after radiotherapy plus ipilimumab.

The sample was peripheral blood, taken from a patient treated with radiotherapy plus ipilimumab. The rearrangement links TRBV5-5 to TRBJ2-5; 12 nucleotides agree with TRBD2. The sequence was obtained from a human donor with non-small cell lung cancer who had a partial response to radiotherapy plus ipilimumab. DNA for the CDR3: TGTGCCAGCAGCCTTCGACTAGCGGGAGAAGGGGAGACCCAGTACTTC. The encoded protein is CASSLRLAGEGETQYF.